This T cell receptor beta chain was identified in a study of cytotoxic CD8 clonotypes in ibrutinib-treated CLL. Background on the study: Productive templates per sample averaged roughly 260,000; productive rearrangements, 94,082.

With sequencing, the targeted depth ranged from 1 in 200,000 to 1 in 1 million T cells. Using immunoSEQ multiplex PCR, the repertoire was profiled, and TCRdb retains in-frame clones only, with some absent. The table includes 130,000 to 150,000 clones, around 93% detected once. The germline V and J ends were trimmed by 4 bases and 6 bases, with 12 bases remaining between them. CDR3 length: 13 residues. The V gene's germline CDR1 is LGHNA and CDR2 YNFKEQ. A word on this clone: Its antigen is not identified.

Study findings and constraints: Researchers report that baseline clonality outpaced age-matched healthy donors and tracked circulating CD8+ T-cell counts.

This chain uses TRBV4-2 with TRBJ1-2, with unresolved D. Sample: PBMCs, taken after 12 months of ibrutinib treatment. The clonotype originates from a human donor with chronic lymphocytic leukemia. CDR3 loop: CASSRGGYDGYTF. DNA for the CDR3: TGTGCCAGCAGCCGAGGCGGTTACGATGGCTACACCTTC.